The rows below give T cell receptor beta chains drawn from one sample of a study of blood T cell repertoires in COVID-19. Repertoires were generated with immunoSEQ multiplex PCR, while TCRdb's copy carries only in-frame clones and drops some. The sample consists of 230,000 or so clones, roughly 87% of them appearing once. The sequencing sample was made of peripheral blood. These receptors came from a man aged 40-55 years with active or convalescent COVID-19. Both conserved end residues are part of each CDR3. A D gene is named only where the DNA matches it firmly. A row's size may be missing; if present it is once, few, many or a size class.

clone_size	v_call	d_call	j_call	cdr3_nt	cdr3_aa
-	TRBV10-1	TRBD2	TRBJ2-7	TGCGCCAGCAGTGACCGACTAGCGGGAAACTACGAGCAGTACTTC	CASSDRLAGNYEQYF
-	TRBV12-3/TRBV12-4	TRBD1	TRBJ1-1	TGTGCCAGTAGGCAGGGGGCGAACACTGAAGCTTTCTTT	CASRQGANTEAFF
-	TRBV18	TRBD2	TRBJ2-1	TGTGCCAGCTCACCCACTAGCGGGAGGGCCAATGAGCAGTTCTTC	CASSPTSGRANEQFF
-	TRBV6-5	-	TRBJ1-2	TGTGCCAGCAGCTCTAGTCCTGCGGTGGGCTATGGCTACACCTTC	CASSSSPAVGYGYTF
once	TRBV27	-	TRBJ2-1	TGTGCCAGCAGTCCCCCCGGACAGAGCTCCTACAATGAGCAGTTCTTC	CASSPPGQSSYNEQFF
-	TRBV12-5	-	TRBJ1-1	TGTGCTAGTGGTTCAGGGATCTCGAACACTGAAGCTTTCTTT	CASGSGISNTEAFF
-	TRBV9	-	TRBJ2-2	TGTGCCAGCAGCGCCTACGGGGAGCTGTTTTTT	CASSAYGELFF
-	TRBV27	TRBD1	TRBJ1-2	TGTGCCAGCAGTTGGGACAGGAACTATGGCTACACCTTC	CASSWDRNYGYTF
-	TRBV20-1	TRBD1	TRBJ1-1	TGCAGTGCTAGTCCACCGGGACAGGGATTCTTATTTGAAGCTTTCTTT	CSASPPGQGFLFEAFF
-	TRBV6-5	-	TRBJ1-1	TGTGCCAGCAGTCTTGGGTATTTGGGCGCTGAAGCTTTCTTT	CASSLGYLGAEAFF
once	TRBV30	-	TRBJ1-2	TGTGCCTGGAGTGTCACCAGGGCCCACACCTTC	CAWSVTRAHTF
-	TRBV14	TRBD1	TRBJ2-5	TGTGCCAGCAGCCACATAAGTAGGACAGGGGGCCAAAAGACCCAGTACTTC	CASSHISRTGGQKTQYF
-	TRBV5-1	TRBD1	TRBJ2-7	TGCGCCAGCAGCTTGATAGAAGGACAGGGGGCAAGGGAGCAGTACTTC	CASSLIEGQGAREQYF
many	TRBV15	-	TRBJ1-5	TGTGCCACCAGCAGCTCGGACAGTCAGCCCCAGCATTTT	CATSSSDSQPQHF
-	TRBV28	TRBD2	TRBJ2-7	TGTGCCAGCAGTTTTAGCGGGAGATACGAGCAGTACTTC	CASSFSGRYEQYF
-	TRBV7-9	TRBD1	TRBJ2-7	TGTGCCAGCAGACAAGGTAGACAGGGCCGCTACGAGCAGTACTTC	CASRQGRQGRYEQYF
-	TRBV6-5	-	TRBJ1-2	TGTGCCAGTCAGGTTAATGAGGGCTATGGCTACACCTTC	CASQVNEGYGYTF
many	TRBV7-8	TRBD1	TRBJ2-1	TGTGCCAGCACCTCTAGACTGGGACAGGGGGACTACAATGAGCAGTTCTTC	CASTSRLGQGDYNEQFF
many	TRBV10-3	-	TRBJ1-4	TGTGCCATCAGTGAGTCGTACGGGGAAAAACTGTTTTTT	CAISESYGEKLFF
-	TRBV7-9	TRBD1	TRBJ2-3	TGTGCCAGCAGCTTACCGACAGGGGGCACAGATACGCAGTATTTT	CASSLPTGGTDTQYF
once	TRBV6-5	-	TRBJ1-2	TGTGCCAGCAGTAACTCGGCCCAGGGGTTCTATGGCTACACCTTC	CASSNSAQGFYGYTF
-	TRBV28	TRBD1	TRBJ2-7	TGTGCCAGCAGTTTGTTCGGGACAGGGTCCTACGAGCAGTACTTC	CASSLFGTGSYEQYF
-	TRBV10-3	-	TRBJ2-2	TGTGCCATCAGGCCCAGACAGGACACCGGGGAGCTGTTTTTT	CAIRPRQDTGELFF
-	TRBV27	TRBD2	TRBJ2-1	TGTGCCAGCAGTTTAGCGTCTCGGGGACTAGGACTAGGGGACAATGAGCAGTTCTTC	CASSLASRGLGLGDNEQFF
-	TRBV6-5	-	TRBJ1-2	TGTGCCAGCAGTCCCAGGGTAGGAGGCTACACCTTC	CASSPRVGGYTF
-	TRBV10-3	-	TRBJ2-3	TGTGCCATCAGTGCAGCGGGCACAGATACGCAGTATTTT	CAISAAGTDTQYF
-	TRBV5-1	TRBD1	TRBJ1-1	TGCGCCAGCAGCATCAGGGGGCGCGGCAACACTGAAGCTTTCTTT	CASSIRGRGNTEAFF
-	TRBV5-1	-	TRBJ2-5	TGCGCCAGCAGCTTTACAGGGAGAAGTGCGGAGACCCAGTACTTC	CASSFTGRSAETQYF
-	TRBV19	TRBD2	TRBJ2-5	TGTGCCAGTAGCGAGACTAGCGCCCAGCAAGAGACCCAGTACTTC	CASSETSAQQETQYF
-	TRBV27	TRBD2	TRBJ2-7	TGTGCCAGTCGGGGGGACTACGAGCAGTACTTC	CASRGDYEQYF
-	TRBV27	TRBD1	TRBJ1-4	TGTGCCAGCAGGATACAGGGGTCCAATGAAAAACTGTTTTTT	CASRIQGSNEKLFF
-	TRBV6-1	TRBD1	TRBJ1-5	TGTGCCAGCAGTGAGTGGACAGGAAGTTTCAATCAGCCCCAGCATTTT	CASSEWTGSFNQPQHF
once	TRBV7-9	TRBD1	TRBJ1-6	TGTGCCAGCAGCCCATGGACAGGGGGCGTTGCTTCACCCCTCCACTTT	CASSPWTGGVASPLHF
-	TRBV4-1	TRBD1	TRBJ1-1	TGCGCCAGCAGCCAAGGAGGGACAGGAAAGCGGGCTTTCTTT	CASSQGGTGKRAFF
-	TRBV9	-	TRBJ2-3	TGTGCCAGCAGCGTGCGGGAAAGTACGCAGTATTTT	CASSVRESTQYF
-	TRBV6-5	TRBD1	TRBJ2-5	TGTGCCAGCAGATCCGACAGGGGCCAAGAGACCCAGTACTTC	CASRSDRGQETQYF
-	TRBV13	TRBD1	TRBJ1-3	TGTGCCAGCAGCCCACAGGGGTTGGAGGGCAGTTCGCATTTT	CASSPQGLEGSSHF